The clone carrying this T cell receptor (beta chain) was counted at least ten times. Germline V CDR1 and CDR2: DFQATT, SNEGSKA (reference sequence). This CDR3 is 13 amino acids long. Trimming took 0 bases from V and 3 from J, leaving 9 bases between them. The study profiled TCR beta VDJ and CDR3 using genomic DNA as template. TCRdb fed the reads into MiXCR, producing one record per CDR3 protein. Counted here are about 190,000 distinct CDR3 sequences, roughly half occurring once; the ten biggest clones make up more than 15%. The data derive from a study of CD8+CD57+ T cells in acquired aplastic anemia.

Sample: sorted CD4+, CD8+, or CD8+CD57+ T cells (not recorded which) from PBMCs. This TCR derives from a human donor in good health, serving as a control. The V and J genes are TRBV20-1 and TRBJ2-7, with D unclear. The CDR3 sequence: CSARDVGGYEQYF. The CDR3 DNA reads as TGCAGTGCTAGAGACGTGGGCGGCTACGAGCAGTACTTC.